What follows is one TCR beta chain and its context. Arm-PCR with iRepertoire HTBI primers amplified the CDR3 regions for these TCR beta libraries. One entry per CDR3 protein results from TCRdb running MiXCR on the multiplex PCR reads. This sample has 350,000 to 550,000 distinct CDR3 sequences, with more than 13% found just once. The ends were cut back, 0 bases at V and 7 bases at J, with 19 bases in the middle. From germline, CDR1 is DFQATT and CDR2 SNEGSKA (reference sequence). The CDR3 spans 16 residues. The data stem from a study of regulatory T cells in long-lasting Graves disease. The time point: newly diagnosed GD, antithyroid drugs for less than 3 months. Isolated PBMC RNA provided the starting material for the TCR library. The data were also submitted as part of a second study, on T cells in Graves' hyperthyroidism and ophthalmopathy.

This specimen was peripheral blood mononuclear cells (PBMCs), taken at new diagnosis, from a patient treated with antithyroid drugs. This chain joins TRBV20-1 and TRBJ2-1; D possibly corresponds to TRBD2 (6 bases). This sequence was found in a woman in her 30s with Graves disease. As DNA, the CDR3 is TGCAGTGCTAGAGATATAAGGGGAGGAGGGTTAAATGAGCAGTTCTTC. As protein: CSARDIRGGGLNEQFF.